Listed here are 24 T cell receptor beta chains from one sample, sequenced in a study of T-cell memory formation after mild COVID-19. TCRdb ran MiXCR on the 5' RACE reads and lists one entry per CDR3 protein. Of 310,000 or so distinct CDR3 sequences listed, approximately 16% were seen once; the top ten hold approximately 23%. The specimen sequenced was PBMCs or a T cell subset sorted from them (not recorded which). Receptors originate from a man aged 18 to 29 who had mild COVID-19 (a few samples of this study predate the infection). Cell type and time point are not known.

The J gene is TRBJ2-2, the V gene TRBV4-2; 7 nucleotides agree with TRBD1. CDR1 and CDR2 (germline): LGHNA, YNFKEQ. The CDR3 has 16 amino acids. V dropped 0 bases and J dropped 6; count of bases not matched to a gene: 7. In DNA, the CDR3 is TGTGCCAGCAGCCAAGAGCCAGGGGGTGAGGCCGGGGAGCTGTTTTTT. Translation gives CASSQEPGGEAGELFF.

CDR3 sequence reads: CASSPWGRRDSGANVLTF. The DNA for the CDR3 is TGTGCCAGCAGTCCTTGGGGCAGGCGCGACTCTGGGGCCAACGTCCTGACTTTC. The V gene is TRBV6-2 or TRBV6-3, the J gene TRBJ2-6; a weak D match, TRBD1 (5 bases). The CDR3 has 18 residues. Germline CDR1 MNHEY, CDR2 SVGEGT. V lost 5 bases to trimming and J lost 0 bases, with 17 bases between them.

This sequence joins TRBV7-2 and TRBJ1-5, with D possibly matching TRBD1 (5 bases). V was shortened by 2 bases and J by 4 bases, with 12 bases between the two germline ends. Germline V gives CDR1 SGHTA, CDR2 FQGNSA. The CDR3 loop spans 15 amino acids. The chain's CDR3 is CASSLSGAPNQPQHF. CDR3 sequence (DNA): TGTGCCAGCAGCTTATCTGGGGCCCCTAATCAGCCCCAGCATTTT.

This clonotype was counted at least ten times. The CDR3 reads CASSPHGGRDQPQHF. The CDR3 DNA reads as TGTGCCAGCAGCCCCCACGGGGGTCGAGATCAGCCCCAGCATTTT. The V call is TRBV7-2, the J call TRBJ1-5; weak D call: TRBD1 (5 bases). V dropped 5 bases and J dropped 5 bases, with 16 bases sitting between them. CDR1 and CDR2 (germline): SGHTA, FQGNSA. There are 15 residues in the CDR3.

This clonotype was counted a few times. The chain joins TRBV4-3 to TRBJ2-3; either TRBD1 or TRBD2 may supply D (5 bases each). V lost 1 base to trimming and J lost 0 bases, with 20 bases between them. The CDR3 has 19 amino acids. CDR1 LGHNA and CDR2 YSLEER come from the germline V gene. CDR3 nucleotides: TGCGCCAGCAGCCAAGTTCGAGGGGCGCCACACGAAAGCACAGATACGCAGTATTTT. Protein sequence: CASSQVRGAPHESTDTQYF.

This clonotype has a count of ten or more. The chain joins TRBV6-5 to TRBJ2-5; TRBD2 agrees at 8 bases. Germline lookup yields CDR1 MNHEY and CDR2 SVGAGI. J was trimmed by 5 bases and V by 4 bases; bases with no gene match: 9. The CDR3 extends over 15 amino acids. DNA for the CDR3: TGTGCCAGCAGTTGGCTAGAGCGGGGGATGGAGACCCAGTACTTC. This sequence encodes CASSWLERGMETQYF.

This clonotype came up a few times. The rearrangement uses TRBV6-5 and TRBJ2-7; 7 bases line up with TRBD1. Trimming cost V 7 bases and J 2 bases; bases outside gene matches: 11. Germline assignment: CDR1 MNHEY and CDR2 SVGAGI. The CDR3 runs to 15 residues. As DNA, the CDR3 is TGTGCCAGCAACACAGGGGCGAGTGGAACCTACGAGCAGTACTTC. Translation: CASNTGASGTYEQYF.

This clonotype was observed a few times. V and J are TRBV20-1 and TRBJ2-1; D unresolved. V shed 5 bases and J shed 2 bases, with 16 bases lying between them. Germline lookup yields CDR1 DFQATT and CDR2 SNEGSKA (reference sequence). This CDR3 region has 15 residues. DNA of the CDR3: TGCAGTGCTCCCCGAAGGGTTCCCCCCTACAATGAGCAGTTCTTC. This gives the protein CSAPRRVPPYNEQFF.

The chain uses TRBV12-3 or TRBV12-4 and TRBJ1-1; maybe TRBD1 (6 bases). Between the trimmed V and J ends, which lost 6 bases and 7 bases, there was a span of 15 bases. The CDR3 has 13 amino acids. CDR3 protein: CASSPLAGVEAFF. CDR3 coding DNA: TGTGCCAGCAGCCCATTGGCAGGGGTTGAAGCTTTCTTT.

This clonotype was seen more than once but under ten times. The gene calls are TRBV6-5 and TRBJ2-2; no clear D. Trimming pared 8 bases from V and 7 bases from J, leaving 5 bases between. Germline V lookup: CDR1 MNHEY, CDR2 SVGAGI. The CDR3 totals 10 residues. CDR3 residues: CASGIGELFF. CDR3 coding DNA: TGTGCCAGCGGCATCGGGGAGCTGTTTTTT.

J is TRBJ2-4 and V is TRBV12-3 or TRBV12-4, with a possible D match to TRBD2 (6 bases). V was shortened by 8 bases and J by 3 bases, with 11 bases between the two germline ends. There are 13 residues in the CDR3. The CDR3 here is CASQGGYKNIQYF. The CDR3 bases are TGTGCCAGCCAGGGAGGCTACAAAAACATTCAGTACTTC.

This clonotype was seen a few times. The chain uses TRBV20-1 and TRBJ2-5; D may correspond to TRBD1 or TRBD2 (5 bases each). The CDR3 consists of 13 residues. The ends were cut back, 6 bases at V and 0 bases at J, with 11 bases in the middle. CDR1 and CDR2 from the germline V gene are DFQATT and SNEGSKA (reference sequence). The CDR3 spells CSAARGHQETQYF. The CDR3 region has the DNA TGCAGTGCGGCTCGGGGCCACCAAGAGACCCAGTACTTC.

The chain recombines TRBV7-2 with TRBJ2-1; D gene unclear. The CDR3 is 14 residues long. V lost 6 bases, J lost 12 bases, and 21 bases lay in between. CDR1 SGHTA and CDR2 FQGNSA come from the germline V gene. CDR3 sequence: CASRPSSQEFRQFF. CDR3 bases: TGTGCCAGCAGACCATCTTCCCAGGAATTCAGGCAGTTCTTC.

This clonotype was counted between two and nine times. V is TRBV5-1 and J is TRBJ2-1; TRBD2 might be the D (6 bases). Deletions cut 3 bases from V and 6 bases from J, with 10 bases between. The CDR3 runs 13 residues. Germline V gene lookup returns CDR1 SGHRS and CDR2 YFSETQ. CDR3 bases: TGCGCCAGCAGCTGGGGACTCCTCAATGAGCAGTTCTTC. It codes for CASSWGLLNEQFF. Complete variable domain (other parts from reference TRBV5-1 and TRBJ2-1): KAGVTQTPRYLIKTRGQQVTLSCSPISGHRSVSWYQQTPGQGLQFLFEYFSETQRNKGNFPGRFSGRQFSNSRSEMNVSTLELGDSALYLCASSWGLLNEQFFGPGTRLTVL.

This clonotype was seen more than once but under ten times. DNA of the CDR3: TGTGCCAGCTCACCACCGGTAGCGGGGGGAGTCTACGAGCAGTACTTC. Translated, it gives CASSPPVAGGVYEQYF. This chain links TRBV18 with TRBJ2-7; 10 bases fit TRBD2. From germline, CDR1 is KGHSH and CDR2 LQKENI. The V and J ends lost 0 bases and 3 bases, in that order; junction bases with no gene match: 5. The CDR3 totals 16 residues.

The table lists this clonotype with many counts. The CDR3 loop reads CASSPKTRIQETQYF. The CDR3 DNA is TGTGCCAGCAGCCCTAAGACCCGGATTCAAGAGACCCAGTACTTC. The chain is built from TRBV7-9 and TRBJ2-5; no firm D call. Germline V gene sequence: CDR1 SEHNR, CDR2 FQNEAQ (reference sequence). The V gene lost 5 bases and the J gene lost 2 bases, with 15 bases spanning the gap. The CDR3 extends over 15 amino acids.

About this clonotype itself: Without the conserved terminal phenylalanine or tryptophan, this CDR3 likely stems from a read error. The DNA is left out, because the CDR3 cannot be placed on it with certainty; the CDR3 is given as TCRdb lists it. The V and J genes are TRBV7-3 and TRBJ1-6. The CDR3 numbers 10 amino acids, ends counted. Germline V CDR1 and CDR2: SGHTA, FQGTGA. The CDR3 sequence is CASSPRTAGL.

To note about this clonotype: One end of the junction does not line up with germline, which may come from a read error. CDR3 sequence reads: CASSLVSDFKCF. In DNA form, the CDR3 reads TGTGCCAGCAGCTTAGTCTCGGACTTCAAGTGCTTC. This rearrangement joins TRBV7-2 to TRBJ2-5; D is perhaps TRBD2 (5 bases). The CDR3 has 12 amino acids. CDR1 and CDR2 from the germline V gene are SGHTA and FQGNSA.

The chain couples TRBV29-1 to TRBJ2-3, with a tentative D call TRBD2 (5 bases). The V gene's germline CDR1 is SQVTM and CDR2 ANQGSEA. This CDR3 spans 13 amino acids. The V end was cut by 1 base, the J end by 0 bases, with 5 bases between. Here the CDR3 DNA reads TGCAGCGTTGAAGCGGGGAGCACAGATACGCAGTATTTT. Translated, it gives CSVEAGSTDTQYF.

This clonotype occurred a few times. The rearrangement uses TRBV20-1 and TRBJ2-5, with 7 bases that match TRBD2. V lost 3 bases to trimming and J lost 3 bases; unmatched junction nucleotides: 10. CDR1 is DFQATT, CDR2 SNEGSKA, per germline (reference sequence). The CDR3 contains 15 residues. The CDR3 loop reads CSARSALASKETQYF. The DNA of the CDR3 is TGCAGTGCTAGGTCAGCACTAGCGTCTAAAGAGACCCAGTACTTC.

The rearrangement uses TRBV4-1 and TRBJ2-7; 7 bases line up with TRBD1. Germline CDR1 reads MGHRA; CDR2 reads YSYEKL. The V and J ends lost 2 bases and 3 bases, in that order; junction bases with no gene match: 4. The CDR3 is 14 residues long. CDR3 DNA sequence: TGCGCCAGCAGCCAACGGCAGGGGGACTACGAGCAGTACTTC. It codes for CASSQRQGDYEQYF.

CDR3 amino acids: CASSPLSGNTIYF. The CDR3 coding sequence is TGTGCCAGCAGCCCCCTATCTGGAAACACCATATATTTT. V gene TRBV7-6 combines with J gene TRBJ1-3, with D unclear. The CDR3 runs 13 residues. The V gene lost 5 bases and the J gene lost 1 base, with 6 bases spanning the gap. Per the germline V gene, CDR1 is SGHVS and CDR2 is FNYEAQ.

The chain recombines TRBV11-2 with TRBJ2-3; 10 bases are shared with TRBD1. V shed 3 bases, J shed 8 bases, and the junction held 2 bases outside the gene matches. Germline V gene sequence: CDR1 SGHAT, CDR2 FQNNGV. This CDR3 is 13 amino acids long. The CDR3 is CASSLDRGGTQYF. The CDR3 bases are TGTGCCAGCAGCTTGGACAGGGGGGGTACGCAGTATTTT.

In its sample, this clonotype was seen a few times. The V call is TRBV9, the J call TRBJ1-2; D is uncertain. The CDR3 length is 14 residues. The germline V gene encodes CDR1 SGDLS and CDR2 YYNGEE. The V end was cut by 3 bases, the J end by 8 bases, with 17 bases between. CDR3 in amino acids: CASSATYEYGGYTF. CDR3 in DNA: TGTGCCAGCAGCGCTACTTACGAATACGGAGGCTACACCTTC.